This TCR beta chain was recorded in a study of blood T cell repertoires in COVID-19. Overall study: Specimens from acute and convalescent COVID-19 originated in the United States, Italy and Spain. Sample material is recorded as cDNA or gDNA derived from T cells, B-cell-depleted T cells, or PBMCs.

V was clipped by 2 bases and J by 0 bases; unmatched bases: 6. This CDR3 contains 18 residues. CDR1 and CDR2 from the germline V gene are KGHDR and SFDVKD. In the authors' methods: By means of reference gene primer amplification, nucleated cell counts were estimated. Data came from immunoSEQ multiplex PCR; TCRdb stores just in-frame clones and leaves some out. V, J and clone size reflect that table, while D and trimming were determined from the DNA. The table has 130,000 or so clones, roughly 80% seen once; the top ten hold 12%. The TCR sequence derives from a woman aged 60-75 years with acute or convalescent COVID-19. The chain couples TRBV24-1 to TRBJ1-4; 9 bases align to TRBD1. Source material: peripheral blood. CDR3 DNA sequence: TGTGCCACCAGTGATTGGGACAGGGTCCAGGCAACTAATGAAAAACTGTTTTTT. Encoded protein: CATSDWDRVQATNEKLFF.